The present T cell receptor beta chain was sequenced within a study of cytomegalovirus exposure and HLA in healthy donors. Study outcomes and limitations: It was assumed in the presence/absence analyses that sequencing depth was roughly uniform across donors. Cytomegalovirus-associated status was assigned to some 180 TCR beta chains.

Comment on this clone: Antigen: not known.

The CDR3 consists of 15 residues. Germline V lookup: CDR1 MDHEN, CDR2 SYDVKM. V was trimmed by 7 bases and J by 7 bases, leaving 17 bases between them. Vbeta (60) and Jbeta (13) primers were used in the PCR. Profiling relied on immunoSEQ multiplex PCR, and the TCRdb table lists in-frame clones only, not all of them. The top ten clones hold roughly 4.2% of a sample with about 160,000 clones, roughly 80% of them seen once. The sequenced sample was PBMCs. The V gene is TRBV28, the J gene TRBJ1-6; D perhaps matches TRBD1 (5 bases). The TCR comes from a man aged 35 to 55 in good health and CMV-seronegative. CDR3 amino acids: CASIGTATPNSPLHF. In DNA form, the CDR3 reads TGTGCCAGCATCGGGACTGCGACCCCAAATTCACCCCTCCACTTT.